This passage covers 8 T cell receptor beta chains from one sample sequenced in a study of blood T cell repertoires in COVID-19. Assay used: immunoSEQ multiplex PCR; TCRdb lists only in-frame clones, some missing. This sample has 280,000 or so clones, with approximately 85% found just once. The sequenced sample consisted of PBMCs or T cells enriched from blood (not recorded which). The receptors derive from a young man who had recovered from COVID-19.

The rearrangement joins TRBV5-1 to TRBJ2-5; TRBD1 aligns across 9 bases. This CDR3 has 16 amino acids. Germline-derived CDR1 and CDR2 are SGHRS and YFSETQ. The ends lost 4 bases at V and 2 bases at J; junction bases unmatched: 9. The CDR3, as DNA: TGCGCCAGCAGCCTGGGACCGACAGGGGGGCAAGAGACCCAGTACTTC. It specifies CASSLGPTGGQETQYF.

In this sample, this clone turned up once. This chain joins TRBV18 and TRBJ2-7; D might be TRBD2 (5 bases). Trimming cost V 0 bases and J 6 bases, with 15 bases left between them. CDR1 is KGHSH and CDR2 is LQKENI in the germline V gene. CDR3 length: 15 residues. The CDR3 region is CASSPPATGLREQYF. As DNA, the CDR3 is TGTGCCAGCTCACCACCGGCAACGGGGTTGCGCGAGCAGTACTTC. Complete variable domain (other parts from reference TRBV18 and TRBJ2-7): NAGVMQNPRHLVRRRGQEARLRCSPMKGHSHVYWYRQLPEEGLKFMVYLQKENIIDESGMPKERFSAEFPKEGPSILRIQQVVRGDSAAYFCASSPPATGLREQYFGPGTRLTVT.

The chain recombines TRBV12-3 or TRBV12-4 with TRBJ1-2; 8 nucleotides line up with TRBD1. This CDR3 region has 13 residues. V lost 3 bases, J lost 8 bases, and 5 bases stayed unmatched. Here the CDR3 DNA reads TGTGCCAGCAGTTTGCAGGGGGCAGGGGGCTACACCTTC. This sequence encodes CASSLQGAGGYTF.

This clone is a singleton in its sample. This chain joins TRBV19 and TRBJ1-1; D unresolved. CDR1 is LNHDA, CDR2 SQIVND, per germline (reference sequence). V was trimmed by 7 bases and J by 1 base, leaving 22 bases between them. The CDR3 extends over 17 amino acids. CDR3 region: CASTQILALEANTEAFF. CDR3 bases: TGTGCCAGTACCCAAATTCTAGCACTGGAGGCGAACACTGAAGCTTTCTTT. Based on the CDR3 plus reference TRBV19 and TRBJ1-1, the full variable domain is DGGITQSPKYLFRKEGQNVTLSCEQNLNHDAMYWYRQDPGQGLRLIYYSQIVNDFQKGDIAEGYSVSREKKESFPLTVTSAQKNPTAFYLCASTQILALEANTEAFFGQGTRLTVV.

The rearrangement links TRBV23-1 to TRBJ2-5, with 14 bases aligning to TRBD2. TRBV23-1 is sorted into the ORF group, with uncertain function. V lost 0 bases and J lost 0; bases outside the gene matches: 9. The CDR3 length is 20 residues. The CDR3 DNA follows: TGCGCCAGCAGTCAATCTTGGTCGGGACTAGCGGGGGATAACCAAGAGACCCAGTACTTC. Protein product: CASSQSWSGLAGDNQETQYF.

The chain couples TRBV10-3 to TRBJ2-1; 8 nucleotides align to TRBD1. CDR1 is ENHRY, CDR2 SYGVKD, per germline. With 9 bases clipped from V and 15 bases from J, the junction kept 10 bases outside the gene matches. The CDR3 has 11 amino acids. The CDR3 DNA reads TGTGCCATGACGGAAGGACAGGGTTGGTTCTTC. This gives the protein CAMTEGQGWFF.

This rearrangement joins TRBV10-1 to TRBJ2-2; 10 nucleotides line up with TRBD1. The CDR3 runs 16 residues. The germline CDR1 and CDR2 sequences are WNHNN and SYGVQD (reference sequence). V lost 0 bases to trimming and J lost 5 bases; unmatched junction nucleotides: 3. The CDR3 sequence: CASSESGTGETGELFF. Written as DNA, the CDR3 is TGCGCCAGCAGTGAGTCAGGGACAGGGGAAACCGGGGAGCTGTTTTTT.

About this clone: Other nucleotide sequences in the sample specify the same CDR3. V gene TRBV6-1 combines with J gene TRBJ1-4, with 12 bases fitting TRBD1. The V gene's germline CDR1 is MNHNS and CDR2 SASEGT. V shed 3 bases, J shed 7 bases, and the junction held 0 bases outside the gene matches. The CDR3 sequence is 14 residues long. The CDR3 loop reads CASSEGQGAEKLFF. CDR3 in DNA: TGTGCCAGCAGTGAGGGACAGGGGGCTGAAAAACTGTTTTTT.